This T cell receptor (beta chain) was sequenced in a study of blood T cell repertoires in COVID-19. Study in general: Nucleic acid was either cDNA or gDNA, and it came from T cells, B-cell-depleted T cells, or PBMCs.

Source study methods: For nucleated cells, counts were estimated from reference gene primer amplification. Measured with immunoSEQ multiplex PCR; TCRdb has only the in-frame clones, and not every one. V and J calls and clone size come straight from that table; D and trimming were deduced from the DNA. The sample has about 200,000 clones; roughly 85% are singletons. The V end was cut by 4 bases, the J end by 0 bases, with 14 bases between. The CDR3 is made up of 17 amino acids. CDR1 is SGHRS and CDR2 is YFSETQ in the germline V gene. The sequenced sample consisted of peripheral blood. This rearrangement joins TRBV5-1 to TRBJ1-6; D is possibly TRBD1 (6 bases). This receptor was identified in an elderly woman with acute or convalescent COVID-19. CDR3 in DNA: TGCGCCAGCAGCCAACGGCAGGGGAGCTCCTATAATTCACCCCTCCACTTT. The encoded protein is CASSQRQGSSYNSPLHF.